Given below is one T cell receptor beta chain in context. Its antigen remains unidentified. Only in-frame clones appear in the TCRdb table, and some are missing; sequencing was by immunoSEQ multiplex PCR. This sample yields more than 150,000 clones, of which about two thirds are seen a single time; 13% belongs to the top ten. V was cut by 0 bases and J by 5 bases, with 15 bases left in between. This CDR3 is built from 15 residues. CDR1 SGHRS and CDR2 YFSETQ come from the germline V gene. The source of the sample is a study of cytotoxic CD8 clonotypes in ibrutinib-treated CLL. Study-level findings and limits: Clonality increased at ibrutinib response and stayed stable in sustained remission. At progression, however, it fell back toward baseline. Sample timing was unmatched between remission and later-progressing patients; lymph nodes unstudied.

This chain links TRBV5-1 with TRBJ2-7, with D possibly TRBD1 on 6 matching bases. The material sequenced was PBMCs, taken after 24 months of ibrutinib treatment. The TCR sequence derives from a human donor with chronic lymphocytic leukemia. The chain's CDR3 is CASSLAQDRSDEQYF. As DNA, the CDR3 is TGCGCCAGCAGCTTGGCCCAGGACAGATCCGACGAGCAGTACTTC. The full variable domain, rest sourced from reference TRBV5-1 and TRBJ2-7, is KAGVTQTPRYLIKTRGQQVTLSCSPISGHRSVSWYQQTPGQGLQFLFEYFSETQRNKGNFPGRFSGRQFSNSRSEMNVSTLELGDSALYLCASSLAQDRSDEQYFGPGTRLTVT.